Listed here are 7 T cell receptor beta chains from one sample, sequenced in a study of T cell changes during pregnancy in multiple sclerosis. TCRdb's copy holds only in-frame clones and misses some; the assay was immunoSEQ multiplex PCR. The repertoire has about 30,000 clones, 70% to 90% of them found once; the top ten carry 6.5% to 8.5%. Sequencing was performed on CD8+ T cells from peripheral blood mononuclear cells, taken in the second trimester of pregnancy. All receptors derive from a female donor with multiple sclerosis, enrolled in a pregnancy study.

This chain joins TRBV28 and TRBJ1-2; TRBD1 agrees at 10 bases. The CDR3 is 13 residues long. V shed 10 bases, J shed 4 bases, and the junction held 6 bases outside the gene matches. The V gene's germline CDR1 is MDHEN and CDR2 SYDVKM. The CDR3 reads CATMTGGGYGYTF. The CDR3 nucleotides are TGTGCCACCATGACAGGGGGCGGCTATGGCTACACCTTC.

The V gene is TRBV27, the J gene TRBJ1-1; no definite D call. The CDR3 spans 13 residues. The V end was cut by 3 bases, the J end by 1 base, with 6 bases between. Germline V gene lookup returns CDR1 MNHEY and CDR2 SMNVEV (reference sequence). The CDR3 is CASSFAGNTEAFF. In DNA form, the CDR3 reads TGTGCCAGCAGTTTTGCGGGGAACACTGAAGCTTTCTTT.

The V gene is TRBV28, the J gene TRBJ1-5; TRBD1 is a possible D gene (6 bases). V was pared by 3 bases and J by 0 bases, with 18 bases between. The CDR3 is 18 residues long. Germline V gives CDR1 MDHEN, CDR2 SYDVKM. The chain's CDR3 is CASSFLQGIGDSNQPQHF. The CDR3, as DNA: TGTGCCAGCAGTTTCCTACAGGGTATAGGGGATAGCAATCAGCCCCAGCATTTT.

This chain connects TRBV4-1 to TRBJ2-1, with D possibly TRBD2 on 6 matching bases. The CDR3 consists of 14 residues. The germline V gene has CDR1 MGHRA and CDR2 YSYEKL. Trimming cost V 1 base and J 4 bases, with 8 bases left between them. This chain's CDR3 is CASSQGTIYNEQFF. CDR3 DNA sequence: TGCGCCAGCAGCCAAGGGACTATTTACAATGAGCAGTTCTTC.

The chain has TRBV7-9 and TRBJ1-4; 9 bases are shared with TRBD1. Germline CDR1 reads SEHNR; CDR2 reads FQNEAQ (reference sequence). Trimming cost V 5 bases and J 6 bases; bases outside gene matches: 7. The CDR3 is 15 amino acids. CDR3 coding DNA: TGTGCCAGCAGCATTAGGGGACAGGGATATGAAAAACTGTTTTTT. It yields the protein CASSIRGQGYEKLFF.

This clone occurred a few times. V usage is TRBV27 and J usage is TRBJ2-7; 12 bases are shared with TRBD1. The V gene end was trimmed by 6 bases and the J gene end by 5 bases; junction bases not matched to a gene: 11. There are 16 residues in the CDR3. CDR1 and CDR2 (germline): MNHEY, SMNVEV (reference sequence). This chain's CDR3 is CASSRLRDRGQNEQYF. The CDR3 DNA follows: TGTGCCAGCAGCCGCCTCCGGGACAGGGGGCAGAACGAGCAGTACTTC.

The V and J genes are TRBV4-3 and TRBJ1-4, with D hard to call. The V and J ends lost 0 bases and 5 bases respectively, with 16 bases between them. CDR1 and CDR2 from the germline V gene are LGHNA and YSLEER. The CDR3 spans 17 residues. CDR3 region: CASSQDPPESENEKLFF. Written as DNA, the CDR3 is TGCGCCAGCAGCCAAGACCCCCCGGAGAGCGAGAATGAAAAACTGTTTTTT.